This T cell receptor beta chain was observed in a study of CD8 T cells in ankylosing spondylitis. Study-level results: There was reportedly significant enrichment of clones that were disease-linked in matched ankylosing spondylitis synovial fluid. Seemingly characteristic of ankylosing spondylitis blood was a TCR beta motif consisting of under ten highly homologous variants.

CDR1 is SGHRS and CDR2 is YFSETQ in the germline V gene. This CDR3 is built from 12 residues. At least ten counts were recorded for this clonotype. Its antigen is still unknown. One end of the junction fails to match germline, which may point to a read error. 5'-RACE, quantitative and with molecular barcodes, yielded the TCR beta libraries. TCRdb passed the 5' RACE reads through MiXCR, listing each CDR3 protein once. The top ten clones hold approximately 0.99% of a sample with 350,000 or so distinct CDR3 sequences, under 15% of them seen once. V usage is TRBV5-1 and J usage is TRBJ1-2; TRBD1 aligns across 10 bases. The TCR sequence derives from a male donor with ankylosing spondylitis or in good health (not recorded which). Material for sequencing was blood, either unsorted or a sorted T cell fraction (not recorded which). This CDR3 is CASSPGQGGCTF. For the CDR3, the DNA is TGCGCCAGCAGCCCCGGACAGGGGGGCTGCACCTTC. The full variable domain, in which reference TRBV5-1 and TRBJ1-2 provide the parts outside the CDR3, is KAGVTQTPRYLIKTRGQQVTLSCSPISGHRSVSWYQQTPGQGLQFLFEYFSETQRNKGNFPGRFSGRQFSNSRSEMNVSTLELGDSALYLCASSPGQGGCTFGSGTRLTVV.